A selection of T cell receptor beta chains follows, all from one sample in a study of T cell responses to AZD1222 COVID-19 vaccine. The protocol was immunoSEQ multiplex PCR, while the TCRdb copy is restricted to in-frame clones and leaves out a portion. This table has around 150,000 clones, around 90% appearing once. The sample consisted of peripheral blood, taken 28 days after the second AZD1222 dose. These TCRs come from an adult who received the AZD1222 COVID-19 vaccine. CDR3s include the opening cysteine and the closing phenylalanine or tryptophan. Fields, in order: J gene, V gene, CDR3 length, CDR3 protein.

TRBJ1-1 TRBV6-1 15 CASSDRQRPNTEAFF
TRBJ2-7 TRBV3-1/TRBV3-2 11 CASSPPYEQYF
TRBJ1-1 TRBV6-5 15 CAGLPAGRVNTEAFF
TRBJ1-1 TRBV6-1 12 CASSEQAGEAFF
TRBJ2-7 TRBV27 16 CASLSVAGGRTYEQYF
TRBJ1-5 TRBV27 14 CASSGGTGEQPQHF
TRBJ1-1 TRBV3-1/TRBV3-2 14 CASSQAHSNTEAFF
TRBJ2-1 TRBV11-3 15 CASSLVGTVGDEQFF
TRBJ2-1 TRBV24-1 15 CATRHSGMQGNEQFF
TRBJ2-1 TRBV12-5 14 CASVPGQTYNEQFF
TRBJ1-3 TRBV16 17 CASSQSRASSSGNTIYF
TRBJ1-1 TRBV5-1 14 CASSLTDNTGLAFF
TRBJ2-7 TRBV2 15 CASNPLRREIAEQYF
TRBJ1-1 TRBV6-5 13 CASSDRRNTEAFF
TRBJ2-3 TRBV24-1 11 CATREGDTQYF
TRBJ2-7 TRBV11-2 15 CASSLVSTSSYEQYF
TRBJ2-7 TRBV7-2 14 CASSWSDGSYEQYF
TRBJ1-2 TRBV18 14 CASSPPGGASGYTF
TRBJ1-2 TRBV19 16 CASSTLLRGGDYGYTF
TRBJ2-1 TRBV7-9 14 CASRPKKGYNEQFF
TRBJ1-5 TRBV3-1/TRBV3-2 15 CASSQGGVSNQPQHF
TRBJ2-1 TRBV10-3 16 CAISESMGEFYNEQFF
TRBJ1-1 TRBV11-2 17 CASSLVWGGTMNTEAFF
TRBJ2-7 TRBV20-1 13 CSASGGGSYEQYF
TRBJ1-5 TRBV6-6 14 CASSSGGGGQPQHF
TRBJ2-1 TRBV3-1/TRBV3-2 21 CASSPAGVRGTSGILGNEQFF
TRBJ1-1 TRBV15 15 CATSRVDRENTEAFF
TRBJ2-7 TRBV6-6 14 CASSMGQGAYEQYF
TRBJ2-7 TRBV9 13 CASSVEPSYEQYF
TRBJ1-3 TRBV9 14 CASSVEAQENTIYF
TRBJ2-1 TRBV2 14 CASSGQGPYNEQFF
TRBJ2-1 TRBV12-3/TRBV12-4 11 CASSLGTQQFF
TRBJ1-2 TRBV9 12 CASSVAVGRYTF
TRBJ1-1 TRBV24-1 12 CATSDLDRRAFF
TRBJ2-2 TRBV5-1 15 CASSSVGRDTGELFF
TRBJ2-7 TRBV27 15 CASSLGLADYGEQYF
TRBJ1-5 TRBV20-1 14 CSASSGPENQPQHF
TRBJ1-4 TRBV2 14 CASSLGATNEKLFF